This T cell receptor (beta chain) was retrieved from a study of shared clonotypes between healthy human individuals. When replicate PCRs were run on sorted subsets, they used approximately 0.2 ug DNA, approximately 33,000 T cell genomes. Repertoires were generated with immunoSEQ multiplex PCR, while TCRdb's copy carries only in-frame clones and drops some. The sample has about 2.4 million clones; approximately 93% are singletons. This CDR3 region has 14 residues. Germline CDR1 is SEHNR and CDR2 is FQNEAQ (reference sequence). With V trimmed by 8 bases and J by 5 bases, 10 bases remained unmatched. This TCR was sampled from a man aged 18 to 35 in good health. Some clones in this sample may be carry-over from other donors' samples. The rearrangement joins TRBV7-9 to TRBJ2-5; 8 bases are shared with TRBD1. The sequenced sample consisted of naive CD4+ T cells from PBMCs. Stated subset: CD45RA+ positively selected. CDR3 sequence (DNA): TGTGCCAGCCTCCGGACAGGGCATTTGGAGACCCAGTACTTC. Protein product: CASLRTGHLETQYF.